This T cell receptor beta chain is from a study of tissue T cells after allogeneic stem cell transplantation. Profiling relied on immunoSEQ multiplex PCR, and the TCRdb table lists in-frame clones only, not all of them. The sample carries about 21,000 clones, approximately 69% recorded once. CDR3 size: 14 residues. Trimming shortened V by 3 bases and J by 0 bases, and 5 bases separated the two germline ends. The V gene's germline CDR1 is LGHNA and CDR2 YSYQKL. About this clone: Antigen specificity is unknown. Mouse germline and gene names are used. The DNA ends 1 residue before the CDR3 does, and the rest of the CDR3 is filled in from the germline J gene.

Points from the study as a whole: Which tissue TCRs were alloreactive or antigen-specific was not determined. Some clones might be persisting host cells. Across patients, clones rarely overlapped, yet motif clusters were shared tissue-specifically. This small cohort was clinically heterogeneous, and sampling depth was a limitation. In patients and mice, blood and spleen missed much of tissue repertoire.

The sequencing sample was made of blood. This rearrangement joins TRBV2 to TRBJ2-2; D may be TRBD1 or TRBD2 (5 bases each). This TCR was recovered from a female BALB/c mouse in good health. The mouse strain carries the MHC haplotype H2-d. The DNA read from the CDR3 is TGTGCCAGCAGCCAGGGGGCAAACACCGGGCAGCTCTAC. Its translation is CASSQGANTGQLY. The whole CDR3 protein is CASSQGANTGQLYF.